This T cell receptor beta chain was sequenced during a study of blood T cell repertoires in COVID-19. Those enrolled, adults aged 18 to 89 years, came from around 24 US areas. Clinical histories supplied by participants themselves formed the basis of cohort assignment. Original processing notes: Estimation of nucleated cell counts was performed using reference gene primer amplification. The repertoire was sequenced with immunoSEQ multiplex PCR; TCRdb's copy has only in-frame clones and lacks some. V and J calls and clone size are as listed in that table; D and trimming were resolved from the DNA. The data contain about 200,000 clones, 65% to 80% of them singletons. The origin of this receptor is a woman between 45 and 60 years old with acute COVID-19. The sample consisted of PBMCs or T cells enriched from blood (not recorded which).

The CDR3 sequence: CASSLGRYNEQFF. The CDR3 DNA sequence: TGTGCCAGCAGTCTGGGGCGATACAATGAGCAGTTCTTC. This chain uses TRBV28 with TRBJ2-1; TRBD1 is a possible D gene (5 bases). The CDR3 loop spans 13 amino acids. From germline, CDR1 is MDHEN and CDR2 SYDVKM. The ends were cut back, 5 bases at V and 4 bases at J, with 9 bases in the middle. The full variable domain, completed using reference TRBV28 and TRBJ2-1, is DVKVTQSSRYLVKRTGEKVFLECVQDMDHENMFWYRQDPGLGLRLIYFSYDVKMKEKGDIPEGYSVSREKKERFSLILESASTNQTSMYLCASSLGRYNEQFFGPGTRLTVL.